These 26 T cell receptor beta chains originate from one sample sequenced in a study of blood T cell repertoires in COVID-19. Profiling relied on immunoSEQ multiplex PCR, and the TCRdb table lists in-frame clones only, not all of them. The table shows a few hundred thousand clones, with roughly 89% occurring only once. Material for sequencing was PBMCs or T cells enriched from blood (not recorded which). Receptor source: a man aged 18-30 years with acute COVID-19.

The rearrangement joins TRBV15 to TRBJ1-6; D is uncertain. With 6 bases removed from V and 0 bases from J, the gap between germline ends came to 12 bases. Germline V lookup: CDR1 LNHNV, CDR2 YYDKDF (reference sequence). The CDR3 sequence is 16 residues long. CDR3: CATSTRSSSYNSPLHF. CDR3 coding DNA: TGTGCCACCAGTACCCGCTCGAGCTCCTATAATTCACCCCTCCACTTT.

The V call is TRBV5-4, the J call TRBJ2-3; 12 bases fit TRBD2. The ends lost 4 bases at V and 0 bases at J; junction bases unmatched: 3. There are 16 residues in the CDR3. The germline gives CDR1 SGHNT, CDR2 YYREEE (reference sequence). In DNA form, the CDR3 reads TGTGCCAGCAGCGGTGGGACTAGCGGGAGCACAGATACGCAGTATTTT. Its translation is CASSGGTSGSTDTQYF.

This sequence joins TRBV11-2 and TRBJ2-1; 7 bases line up with TRBD1. This CDR3 has 15 amino acids. J gave up 7 bases and V 5 bases, and 11 bases lay outside the gene matches. CDR1 SGHAT and CDR2 FQNNGV come from the germline V gene. The CDR3 loop reads CASSPLGTDRNEQFF. As DNA, the CDR3 is TGTGCCAGCAGCCCGTTAGGGACAGATAGAAATGAGCAGTTCTTC.

This rearrangement joins TRBV6-1 to TRBJ2-4; D might be TRBD1 (6 bases). Trimming removed 2 bases at V and 0 bases at J, with 11 bases between. Germline values: CDR1 MNHNS, CDR2 SASEGT. This CDR3 is 16 amino acids long. The CDR3 bases are TGTGCCAGCAGTGAACTCCAGGGACAAGCCAAAAACATTCAGTACTTC. It encodes CASSELQGQAKNIQYF.

The chain recombines TRBV30 with TRBJ1-1; D not resolved. With 3 bases removed from V and 4 bases from J, the gap between germline ends came to 15 bases. CDR3 length equals 14 residues. The germline V gene has CDR1 GTSNPN and CDR2 SVGIG (reference sequence). The CDR3 DNA reads TGTGCCTGGAGCGACGTAGGGAGGCGCACTGAAGCTTTCTTT. Its translation: CAWSDVGRRTEAFF.

CDR3 nucleotides: TGTGCCAGCAGTCCCCGCACCGGGACAGGGTTGCAAGAGACCCAGTACTTC. This gives the protein CASSPRTGTGLQETQYF. V and J are TRBV28 and TRBJ2-5; 9 nucleotides match TRBD1. V lost 5 bases, J lost 2 bases, and 12 bases stayed unmatched. The CDR3 consists of 17 residues. Germline values: CDR1 MDHEN, CDR2 SYDVKM.

The rearrangement uses TRBV3-1 (or the pseudogene TRBV3-2) and TRBJ2-1, with a possible D match to TRBD1 (9 bases). The germline V gene encodes CDR1 LGHDT and CDR2 YNNKEL (reference sequence). Trimming shortened V by 0 bases and J by 10 bases, and 19 bases separated the two germline ends. The CDR3 contains 16 residues. The CDR3 DNA follows: TGTGCCAGCAGCCAAGATAGCGGGGACAGGGAAAGAGAGCAGTTCTTC. Amino acid sequence: CASSQDSGDREREQFF.

The chain links TRBV5-4 to TRBJ1-2, with 9 nucleotides matching TRBD1. Germline CDR1 reads SGHNT; CDR2 reads YYREEE (reference sequence). The CDR3 is 15 residues long. V was pared by 0 bases and J by 8 bases, with 8 bases of the junction left unmatched. The DNA of the CDR3 is TGTGCCAGCAGCTTGGAAGGACAGGGGCTAGGGGGCTACACCTTC. Its protein is CASSLEGQGLGGYTF.

This chain links TRBV4-2 with TRBJ2-7; TRBD2 aligns across 11 bases. V shed 0 bases, J shed 7 bases, and the junction held 8 bases outside the gene matches. This CDR3 has 16 amino acids. Germline CDR1 LGHNA, CDR2 YNFKEQ. The CDR3 spells CASSQDEVAGGQEQYF. DNA for the CDR3: TGTGCCAGCAGCCAAGATGAGGTAGCGGGAGGGCAGGAGCAGTACTTC.

This clone was counted a few times. J is TRBJ1-1 and V is TRBV3-1 (or the pseudogene TRBV3-2); TRBD1 might be the D (5 bases). The length of the CDR3 is 16 residues. V was trimmed by 4 bases and J by 3 bases, leaving 18 bases between them. CDR1 LGHDT and CDR2 YNNKEL come from the germline V gene (reference sequence). CDR3 residues: CASSRPGSDGDTEAFF. CDR3 in DNA: TGTGCCAGCAGCCGTCCAGGGTCGGATGGGGACACTGAAGCTTTCTTT.

This chain links TRBV30 with TRBJ2-3, with a tentative D call TRBD2 (6 bases). The CDR3 extends over 14 amino acids. V shed 0 bases and J shed 4 bases, with 11 bases lying between them. Germline V gives CDR1 GTSNPN, CDR2 SVGIG (reference sequence). CDR3 nucleotides: TGTGCCTGGAGTGTAGGAGGGGTGGCAGATACGCAGTATTTT. As protein: CAWSVGGVADTQYF.

CDR3 region: CASSRTGVFRNEQFF. The CDR3 region has the DNA TGTGCCAGCAGCCGGACAGGGGTGTTTCGCAATGAGCAGTTCTTC. V is TRBV7-6 and J is TRBJ2-1; 9 nucleotides agree with TRBD1. CDR1 is SGHVS and CDR2 is FNYEAQ in the germline V gene. The ends lost 5 bases at V and 6 bases at J; junction bases unmatched: 8. This CDR3 is 15 amino acids long.

The V gene is TRBV12-3 or TRBV12-4, the J gene TRBJ2-5; maybe TRBD2 (6 bases). The CDR3 is 11 amino acids. V gave up 3 bases and J gave up 7 bases, with 6 bases separating them. CDR3 DNA sequence: TGTGCCAGCAGTTTGGAGGGGACCCAGTACTTC. Its translation is CASSLEGTQYF.

J is TRBJ1-2 and V is TRBV19; 8 nucleotides agree with TRBD1. This CDR3 is built from 13 residues. Looked up from germline, CDR1 is LNHDA and CDR2 is SQIVND (reference sequence). V dropped 6 bases and J dropped 7; count of bases not matched to a gene: 7. CDR3 residues: CASSDRGERGYTF. The CDR3 nucleotides read TGTGCCAGTAGCGACAGGGGCGAGCGTGGCTACACCTTC. Based on the CDR3 plus reference TRBV19 and TRBJ1-2, the full variable domain is DGGITQSPKYLFRKEGQNVTLSCEQNLNHDAMYWYRQDPGQGLRLIYYSQIVNDFQKGDIAEGYSVSREKKESFPLTVTSAQKNPTAFYLCASSDRGERGYTFGSGTRLTVV.

The rearrangement uses TRBV4-1 and TRBJ2-7, with D possibly TRBD1 on 6 matching bases. CDR1 MGHRA and CDR2 YSYEKL come from the germline V gene. This CDR3 is built from 14 residues. V was shortened by 3 bases and J by 2 bases, with 11 bases between the two germline ends. The CDR3 reads CASSQLTGTYEQYF. The CDR3 DNA is TGCGCCAGCAGCCAGTTAACAGGGACCTACGAGCAGTACTTC.

This clone was detected only once. V usage is TRBV19 and J usage is TRBJ1-2; D possibly corresponds to TRBD1 (6 bases). This CDR3 is 15 amino acids long. Trimming cost V 6 bases and J 8 bases, with 22 bases left between them. Germline values: CDR1 LNHDA, CDR2 SQIVND (reference sequence). As DNA, the CDR3 is TGTGCCAGTAGCTCCAGGCGACAGGCAGGGTGGGGCTACACCTTC. This codes for CASSSRRQAGWGYTF.

The CDR3 region is CASSLGSLQETQYF. The CDR3 DNA sequence: TGTGCCAGCAGTTTAGGGAGCCTACAAGAGACCCAGTACTTC. J is TRBJ2-5 and V is TRBV28; weak D call: TRBD2 (5 bases). With 2 bases removed from V and 2 bases from J, the gap between germline ends came to 9 bases. Germline V gives CDR1 MDHEN, CDR2 SYDVKM. The CDR3 is 14 residues long.

The chain has TRBV6-6 and TRBJ1-5; D unclear. Trimming removed 8 bases from V and 0 bases from J, with 8 bases in between. The CDR3 length is 13 residues. CDR1 and CDR2 from the germline V gene are MNHNY and SVGAGI (reference sequence). CDR3 coding DNA: TGTGCCAGCGGACTAGTTAGCAATCAGCCCCAGCATTTT. It yields the protein CASGLVSNQPQHF.

The chain joins TRBV5-1 to TRBJ1-4; D may be TRBD1 (5 bases). The V gene lost 2 bases and the J gene lost 0 bases, with 8 bases spanning the gap. The length of the CDR3 is 15 residues. From germline, CDR1 is SGHRS and CDR2 YFSETQ. DNA for the CDR3: TGCGCCAGCAGCTTAGGGGATGCAACTAATGAAAAACTGTTTTTT. It encodes CASSLGDATNEKLFF.

V usage is TRBV3-1 (or the pseudogene TRBV3-2) and J usage is TRBJ2-5, with 7 bases identical to TRBD2. The CDR3 loop spans 16 amino acids. Germline assignment: CDR1 LGHDT and CDR2 YNNKEL (reference sequence). With V trimmed by 11 bases and J by 4 bases, 19 bases remained unmatched. For the CDR3, the DNA is TGTGCCTCAAACGGCGGAACAGCGGGATTTAGAGAGACCCAGTACTTC. It is translated as CASNGGTAGFRETQYF.

This clone was seen once. This chain uses TRBV5-5 with TRBJ2-1; tentatively, D is TRBD2 (5 bases). This CDR3 region has 14 residues. CDR1 SGHKS and CDR2 YYEKEE come from the germline V gene (reference sequence). Trimming pared 4 bases from V and 9 bases from J, leaving 17 bases between. CDR3 residues: CASSPPSTGSEQFF. The CDR3 coding sequence is TGTGCCAGCAGCCCTCCTTCTACGGGAAGTGAGCAGTTCTTC.

The V and J genes are TRBV3-1 (or the pseudogene TRBV3-2) and TRBJ1-5; a possible D gene is TRBD1 (5 bases). CDR1 and CDR2 from the germline V gene are LGHDT and YNNKEL (reference sequence). V dropped 4 bases and J dropped 3 bases, with 13 bases sitting between them. This CDR3 has 15 residues. The CDR3 here is CASSPGDSPNQPQHF. The DNA of the CDR3 is TGTGCCAGCAGCCCAGGAGACAGCCCCAATCAGCCCCAGCATTTT.

The chain is built from TRBV7-9 and TRBJ2-3; 9 bases match TRBD2. The CDR3 totals 15 residues. CDR1 and CDR2 from the germline V gene are SEHNR and FQNEAQ (reference sequence). Trimming took 8 bases from V and 0 from J; bases not matched to a gene: 6. The CDR3 DNA reads TGTGCCAGCGGGACTAGCTTATCTAGCACAGATACGCAGTATTTT. It yields the protein CASGTSLSSTDTQYF.

The chain links TRBV6-5 to TRBJ1-2, with 11 bases that match TRBD1. The CDR3 sequence is 15 residues long. The J segment lost 2 bases and the V segment lost 6 bases, leaving 5 bases of the junction unmatched. Germline CDR1 MNHEY, CDR2 SVGAGI. CDR3 region: CASRTRTGGNYGYTF. The CDR3 nucleotides are TGTGCCAGCAGGACCCGGACAGGGGGCAACTATGGCTACACCTTC.

For this clone: The same CDR3 arises from other DNA sequences in this sample as well. This chain uses TRBV6-5 with TRBJ2-1; D gene ambiguous. CDR3 size: 14 residues. Deletions cut 6 bases from V and 0 bases from J, with 9 bases between. Germline CDR1 MNHEY, CDR2 SVGAGI. CDR3 region: CASSYSSSYNEQFF. In DNA, the CDR3 is TGTGCCAGCAGCTATTCGAGCTCCTACAATGAGCAGTTCTTC.

This clone appeared once. This chain uses TRBV7-2 with TRBJ2-1; D is undetermined. This CDR3 has 15 residues. Trimming stripped 2 bases from V and 0 bases from J, with 8 bases between. CDR1 and CDR2 (germline): SGHTA, FQGNSA. CDR3 sequence: CASSLMPSSYNEQFF. The CDR3, as DNA: TGTGCCAGCAGCTTAATGCCCAGCTCCTACAATGAGCAGTTCTTC.